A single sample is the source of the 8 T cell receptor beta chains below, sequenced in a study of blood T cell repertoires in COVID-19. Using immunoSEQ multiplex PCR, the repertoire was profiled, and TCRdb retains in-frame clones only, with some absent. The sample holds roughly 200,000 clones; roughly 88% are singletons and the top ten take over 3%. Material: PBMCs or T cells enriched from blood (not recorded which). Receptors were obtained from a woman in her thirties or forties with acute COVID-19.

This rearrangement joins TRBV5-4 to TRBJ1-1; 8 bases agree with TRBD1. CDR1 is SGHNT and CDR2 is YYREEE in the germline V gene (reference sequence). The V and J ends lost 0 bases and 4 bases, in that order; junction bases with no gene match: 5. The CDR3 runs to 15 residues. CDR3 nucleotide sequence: TGTGCCAGCAGCTTGGGACAGGGGAAGATCACTGAAGCTTTCTTT. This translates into CASSLGQGKITEAFF.

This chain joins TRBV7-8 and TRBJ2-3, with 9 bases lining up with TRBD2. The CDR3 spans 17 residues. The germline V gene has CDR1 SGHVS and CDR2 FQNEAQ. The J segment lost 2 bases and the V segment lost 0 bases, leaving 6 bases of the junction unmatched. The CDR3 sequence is CASSLAQGGGATDTQYF. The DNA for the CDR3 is TGTGCCAGCAGCTTAGCGCAAGGCGGGGGGGCCACAGATACGCAGTATTTT.

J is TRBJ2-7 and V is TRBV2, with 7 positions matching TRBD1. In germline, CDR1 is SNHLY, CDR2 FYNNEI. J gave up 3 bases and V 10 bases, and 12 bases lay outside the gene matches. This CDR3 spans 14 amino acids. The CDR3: CATGGRDSLYEQYF. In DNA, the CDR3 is TGTGCCACCGGCGGAAGGGACAGCCTCTACGAGCAGTACTTC. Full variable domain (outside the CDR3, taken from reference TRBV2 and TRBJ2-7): EPEVTQTPSHQVTQMGQEVILRCVPISNHLYFYWYRQILGQKVEFLVSFYNNEISEKSEIFDDQFSVERPDGSNFTLKIRSTKLEDSAMYFCATGGRDSLYEQYFGPGTRLTVT.

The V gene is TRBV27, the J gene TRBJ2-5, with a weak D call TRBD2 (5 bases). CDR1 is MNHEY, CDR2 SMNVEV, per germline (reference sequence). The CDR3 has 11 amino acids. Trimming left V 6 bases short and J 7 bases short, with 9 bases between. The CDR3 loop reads CASSTSGTQYF. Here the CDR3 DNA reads TGTGCCAGCAGCACCAGCGGGACCCAGTACTTC.

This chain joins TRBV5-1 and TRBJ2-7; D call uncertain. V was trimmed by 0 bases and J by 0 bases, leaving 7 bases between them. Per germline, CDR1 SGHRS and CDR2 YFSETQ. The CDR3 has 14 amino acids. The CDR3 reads CASSLAQFSYEQYF. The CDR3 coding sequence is TGCGCCAGCAGCTTGGCCCAGTTCTCCTACGAGCAGTACTTC.

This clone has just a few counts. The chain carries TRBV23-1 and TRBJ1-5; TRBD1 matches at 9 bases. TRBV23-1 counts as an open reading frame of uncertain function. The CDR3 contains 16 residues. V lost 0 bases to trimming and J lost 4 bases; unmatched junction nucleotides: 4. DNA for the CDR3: TGCGCCAGCAGTCAATCGGGACAGGGACCTAATCAGCCCCAGCATTTT. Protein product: CASSQSGQGPNQPQHF.

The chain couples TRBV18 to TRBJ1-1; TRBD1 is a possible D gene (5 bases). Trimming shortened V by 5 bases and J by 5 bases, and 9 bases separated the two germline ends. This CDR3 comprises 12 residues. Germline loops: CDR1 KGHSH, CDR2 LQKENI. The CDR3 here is CASSNQGTEAFF. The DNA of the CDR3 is TGTGCCAGCTCAAACCAGGGAACTGAAGCTTTCTTT.

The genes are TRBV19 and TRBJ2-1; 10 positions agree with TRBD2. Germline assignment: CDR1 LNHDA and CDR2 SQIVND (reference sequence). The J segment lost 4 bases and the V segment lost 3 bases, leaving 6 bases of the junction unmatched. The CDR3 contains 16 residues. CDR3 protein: CASSIRLAGEYNEQFF. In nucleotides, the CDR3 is TGTGCCAGTAGTATCCGGCTAGCGGGGGAATACAATGAGCAGTTCTTC.